This entry describes one TCR beta chain. The clone's antigen remains unknown. One base away there is no much larger clone; base qualities are not given. The germline V gene (reference sequence) sets CDR1 to PRHDT and CDR2 to FYEKMQ. The CDR3 runs 14 residues from the cysteine to the phenylalanine. Only the CDR3 DNA is retained, 42 bases long and in frame from the first base. Trimming at the junction amounts to 5 bases on V and 3 bases on J, and the germline ends lie 13 bases apart. This record belongs to a study of T cells in tumors after PD-1 blockade (dated by TCRdb to about 2019). For the wider study: Exclusion criteria were prior checkpoint blockade, use of systemic immunosuppressants, or recent radiotherapy or other anti-cancer therapy within 4 weeks. Pembrolizumab 200 mg every 3 weeks or cemiplimab 350 mg every 2 weeks was administered to patients. A subset of patients also received ongoing daily vismodegib 150 mg during anti-PD-1 treatment. On average, peripheral blood samples had 95,000 to 120,000 TCR templates (range roughly 24,000-280,000) and roughly 35,000 unique clonotypes. The study performed paired single-cell RNA and TCR sequencing on site-matched tumors from BCC or SCC patients before and after anti-PD-1 therapy. To compare clonotypes in blood versus tumor, bulk TCR sequencing was run on fewer than 12 peripheral blood samples drawn from four to six patients. RECIST version 1.1 was used to evaluate clinical response. What the research found in general, with its limitations: Where the novel T cell clones came from was not identified, and possible sources could include lymphoid organs or rare unexpanded clones inside the tumor or in the tumor periphery. Approximately 43% of tumor TCR clonotypes were found in blood, and some novel exhausted tumor clones appeared in pre-treatment blood, suggesting peripheral recruitment.

This specimen's time point label, interpreted: before anti-PD-1 therapy. For bulk TCRbeta sequencing, genomic DNA was extracted from tumor biopsies or peripheral blood, and input amounts ranged from about 600 ng to 6,004 ng. Histologically proven advanced or metastatic basal or squamous cell carcinoma was present in all patients, all of whom were poor candidates for surgical resection. Of the roughly 10 patients in the basal cell carcinoma cohort, 8 or 9 underwent bulk tumor TCR sequencing. The immunoSEQ platform was used to carry out deep TCRbeta sequencing. In the original analysis: For further analysis, only productive rearrangements were exported from the immunoSEQ Analyzer. T cell phenotypes were assigned to bulk TCRbeta clonotypes by matching to single-cell RNA+TCR-seq clones sharing the same TCRbeta sequence. Clone enrichment in tumor was computed as tumor frequency divided by PBMC frequency from bulk TCR sequencing. GLIPH was used to group TCRs into specificity groups, clusters of distinct TCRs likely recognizing common antigens via shared CDR3 motifs. Held by TCRdb, this immuneACCESS table contains in-frame sequences only and omits some clones. Under half of the omission traces to an unresolved V gene where checked; the cause of the rest is unknown. That table supplies the V and J calls and clone size; D and trimming were determined from the DNA. The sample has 50,000 or so clones on record, approximately 79% of them singletons. Jointly, the top ten make up 16% of the sample.

The chain employs TRBV13 and TRBJ1-2; perhaps TRBD1 is the D gene, with 5 bases matching. The sample consisted of PBMCs, taken before anti-PD-1 treatment. The TCR comes from a human donor with basal cell carcinoma. The DNA sequence follows: TGTGCCAGCAGCCTGGCCGGGGCCTACTATGGCTACACCTTC. Its protein is CASSLAGAYYGYTF.